This TCR beta chain was profiled in a study of T cell responses to AZD1222 COVID-19 vaccine. Profiled with immunoSEQ multiplex PCR; TCRdb holds only in-frame clones, not every one. The sample has about 100,000 clones, 80% to 90% seen once. Study-wide findings and caveats: No day 14 peak samples; only post-peak repertoires were characterized.

The CDR3 is made up of 13 amino acids. V was cut by 4 bases and J by 2 bases, with 9 bases left in between. The germline V gene has CDR1 SGHVS and CDR2 FQNEAQ. Worth noting for this clone: Its antigen is as yet unknown.

The chain employs TRBV7-8 and TRBJ2-7; D gene unclear. Source: peripheral blood, taken 28 days after the second AZD1222 dose. This clonotype was sampled from an adult who received the AZD1222 COVID-19 vaccine. CDR3 coding DNA: TGTGCCAGCAGCTGGTACAAAACCTACGAGCAGTACTTC. Its translation: CASSWYKTYEQYF. The full variable domain, completed using reference TRBV7-8 and TRBJ2-7, is GAGVSQSPRYKVAKRGQDVALRCDPISGHVSLFWYQQALGQGPEFLTYFQNEAQLDKSGLPSDRFFAERPEGSVSTLKIQRTQQEDSAVYLCASSWYKTYEQYFGPGTRLTVT.